This T cell receptor (beta chain) was sequenced during a study of response to subunit inactivated influenza vaccine. Looked up from germline, CDR1 is DFQATT and CDR2 is SNEGSKA (reference sequence). The CDR3 sequence is 13 residues long. Trimming cost V 3 bases and J 4 bases, with 10 bases left between them. MiXCR, run by TCRdb on the RT-PCR reads, gives a single entry per CDR3 protein. Among under 200,000 distinct CDR3 sequences, roughly 12% were seen once, and the ten largest hold 25% to 30%. This clonotype showed up many times. This sample was shared with a second study, whose subject was T cells expressing NK-cell markers. That source adds: TCR beta cDNA was made by 5'RACE template switching with UMIs. Sorted T-cell subsets CD3+CD56+NKG2C+, CD3+CD56+NKG2C- and CD3+CD56-NKG2C+ were TCR beta-sequenced. The study sequenced eight donors, seven HCMV-seropositive and one seronegative. These same clonotypes (in four donors) also led the CD3+CD56-NKG2C+ fraction.

This sample comprised CD8+ T cells sorted from PBMCs, obtained roughly 12 days after vaccination. The V call is TRBV20-1, the J call TRBJ2-1, with D tentatively TRBD1 or TRBD2 (5 bases each). The sequence derives from a man aged 45 to 65 who received an inactivated influenza vaccine. The DNA for the CDR3 is TGCAGTGCTAGGAGGGACGTTTACAATGAGCAGTTCTTC. This sequence encodes CSARRDVYNEQFF.